The 20 T cell receptor beta chains reported below all come from one sample, sequenced in a study of CD8 T cells in ankylosing spondylitis. Study observations and caveats: Seemingly distinctive of ankylosing spondylitis blood was a TCR beta motif formed by eight highly homologous variants.

No antigen is known for these receptors. TCRdb re-analysed the 5' RACE reads in MiXCR, keeping a single row per CDR3 protein. The data contain 650,000 to 800,000 distinct CDR3 sequences, around a fifth of them singletons. Sequencing was carried out using blood, either unsorted or a sorted T cell fraction (not recorded which). All receptors derive from a male donor with ankylosing spondylitis.

This clonotype was found a few times. The chain joins TRBV7-9 to TRBJ2-3, with 10 bases lining up with TRBD1. This CDR3 is 16 amino acids long. With 5 bases clipped from V and 4 bases from J, the junction kept 9 bases outside the gene matches. Germline values: CDR1 SEHNR, CDR2 FQNEAQ (reference sequence). The CDR3 DNA sequence: TGTGCCAGCAGCAAAAGGGGGACAGGGGACCCAGATACGCAGTATTTT. It yields the protein CASSKRGTGDPDTQYF.

The sample holds a few counts of this clonotype. J is TRBJ1-4 and V is TRBV20-1; perhaps TRBD1 as D (5 bases). Germline values: CDR1 DFQATT, CDR2 SNEGSKA (reference sequence). V lost 6 bases and J lost 4, with 24 bases in between. This CDR3 region has 17 residues. The CDR3 sequence is CSAPMLQGSMGNEKLFF. In DNA form, the CDR3 reads TGCAGTGCCCCTATGCTTCAGGGATCCATGGGTAATGAAAAACTGTTTTTT.

The rearrangement uses TRBV27 and TRBJ2-7, with 9 bases lining up with TRBD2. This CDR3 is built from 15 residues. Germline V CDR1 and CDR2: MNHEY, SMNVEV (reference sequence). Losses at the gene ends were 7 bases for V and 3 bases for J; bases not matched to a gene: 10. The CDR3 loop is CASKVLAGQLYEQYF. For the CDR3, the DNA is TGTGCCAGCAAGGTGCTAGCGGGGCAACTCTACGAGCAGTACTTC.

This clonotype was observed a handful of times. The J gene is TRBJ1-1, the V gene TRBV5-1; D is unresolved. The germline V gene encodes CDR1 SGHRS and CDR2 YFSETQ. The CDR3 has 17 residues. The germline V and J ends were trimmed by 0 bases and 0 bases, with 15 bases remaining between them. The CDR3 bases are TGCGCCAGCAGCTTGGCCGTGAGTCCAGAGTTGAACACTGAAGCTTTCTTT. Translation gives CASSLAVSPELNTEAFF.

The chain has TRBV30 and TRBJ2-1; D possibly corresponds to TRBD2 (5 bases). Trimming pared 1 base from V and 7 bases from J, leaving 11 bases between. The length of the CDR3 is 13 residues. Germline V CDR1 and CDR2: GTSNPN, SVGIG (reference sequence). The CDR3 region is CAWSEAGSNEQFF. DNA of the CDR3: TGTGCCTGGAGTGAGGCGGGTTCTAATGAGCAGTTCTTC.

This clonotype turned up a few times. The genes are TRBV7-2 and TRBJ1-4; D might be TRBD1 (6 bases). This CDR3 has 16 amino acids. V lost 2 bases and J 5 bases, leaving 15 bases between the germline ends. CDR1 is SGHTA and CDR2 is FQGNSA in the germline V gene. CDR3 in DNA: TGTGCCAGCAGCTTACTTCCCCCAGGGGAAAATGAAAAACTGTTTTTT. Protein sequence: CASSLLPPGENEKLFF. Together with reference TRBV7-2 and TRBJ1-4, the CDR3 gives the full variable domain: GAGVSQSPSNKVTEKGKDVELRCDPISGHTALYWYRQSLGQGLEFLIYFQGNSAPDKSGLPSDRFSAERTGGSVSTLTIQRTQQEDSAVYLCASSLLPPGENEKLFFGSGTQLSVL.

The rearrangement joins TRBV11-1 to TRBJ2-5; D is possibly TRBD1 or TRBD2 (5 bases each). Germline loops: CDR1 SGHAT, CDR2 FQDESV (reference sequence). Deletions cut 4 bases from V and 4 bases from J, with 7 bases between. The CDR3 covers 12 residues. CDR3 protein: CASSWGTETQYF. The CDR3 nucleotides are TGTGCCAGCAGCTGGGGGACAGAGACCCAGTACTTC. Looking up the rest from reference TRBV11-1 and TRBJ2-5 gives the full variable domain: EAEVAQSPRYKITEKSQAVAFWCDPISGHATLYWYRQILGQGPELLVQFQDESVVDDSQLPKDRFSAERLKGVDSTLKIQPAELGDSAMYLCASSWGTETQYFGPGTRLLVL.

The chain carries TRBV28 and TRBJ2-2, with a weak D call TRBD1 (6 bases). Per germline, CDR1 MDHEN and CDR2 SYDVKM. The V and J ends lost 7 bases and 9 bases respectively, with 15 bases between them. This CDR3 is built from 13 residues. CDR3 in DNA: TGTGCCAGCAACTTAAGGGGGATACGGGAGCTGTTTTTT. It encodes CASNLRGIRELFF. Complete variable domain (other parts from reference TRBV28 and TRBJ2-2): DVKVTQSSRYLVKRTGEKVFLECVQDMDHENMFWYRQDPGLGLRLIYFSYDVKMKEKGDIPEGYSVSREKKERFSLILESASTNQTSMYLCASNLRGIRELFFGEGSRLTVL.

Only a few counts were recorded for this clonotype. The J gene is TRBJ2-1, the V gene TRBV24-1, with no clear D. The germline CDR1 and CDR2 sequences are KGHDR and SFDVKD. This CDR3 is 10 amino acids long. V was trimmed by 6 bases and J by 8 bases, leaving 4 bases between them. The CDR3 is CATSKHEQFF. The CDR3 coding sequence is TGTGCCACCAGTAAGCATGAGCAGTTCTTC.

In this sample, this clonotype turned up a few times. The chain combines TRBV28 with TRBJ2-5; D gene ambiguous. Germline assignment: CDR1 MDHEN and CDR2 SYDVKM. The CDR3 covers 15 residues. V dropped 4 bases and J dropped 4 bases, with 16 bases sitting between them. CDR3 protein: CASSSLEFEGETQYF. As DNA, the CDR3 is TGTGCCAGCAGTTCCCTCGAATTTGAAGGAGAGACCCAGTACTTC.

In its sample, this clonotype was seen many times. This chain links TRBV29-1 with TRBJ2-7, with TRBD1 as a possible D gene (6 bases). Trimming took off 5 bases at V and 5 bases at J, with 10 bases between the two ends. The CDR3 has 11 amino acids. Germline lookup yields CDR1 SQVTM and CDR2 ANQGSEA. CDR3 sequence reads: CSVLTGNEQYF. CDR3 DNA sequence: TGCAGCGTTCTCACAGGGAACGAGCAGTACTTC.

V and J are TRBV7-2 and TRBJ2-3, with 12 bases fitting TRBD2. The CDR3 covers 17 residues. In germline, CDR1 is SGHTA, CDR2 FQGNSA. With 3 bases clipped from V and 4 bases from J, the junction kept 8 bases outside the gene matches. CDR3 residues: CASSFTRTSGVADTQYF. The CDR3 nucleotides are TGTGCCAGCAGCTTTACCCGGACTAGCGGGGTTGCAGATACGCAGTATTTT.

This clonotype was detected a few times. V usage is TRBV12-3 or TRBV12-4 and J usage is TRBJ1-5; TRBD1 is a possible D gene (5 bases). V lost 8 bases to trimming and J lost 4 bases, with 15 bases between them. The CDR3 consists of 14 residues. Written as DNA, the CDR3 is TGTGCCAGCCGGGGTGGGGGAGGGAATCAGCCCCAGCATTTT. It codes for CASRGGGGNQPQHF.

This clonotype has only a few counts. V is TRBV24-1 and J is TRBJ2-1; D possibly uses TRBD1 or TRBD2 (9 bases each). CDR1 is KGHDR, CDR2 SFDVKD, per germline. The CDR3 has 20 amino acids. With 9 bases removed from V and 0 bases from J, the gap between germline ends came to 29 bases. Here the CDR3 reads CATAGGGDRDTQSSYNEQFF. The DNA of the CDR3 is TGTGCCACCGCAGGCGGGGGGGACAGGGATACACAAAGCTCCTACAATGAGCAGTTCTTC.

This clonotype turned up a few times. The chain couples TRBV12-3 or TRBV12-4 to TRBJ1-6; 7 bases match TRBD1. The CDR3 runs to 14 residues. Trimming took 3 bases from V and 7 from J; bases not matched to a gene: 3. CDR3 nucleotides: TGTGCCAGCAGTTTGACAGGGCCGAATTCACCCCTCCACTTT. It encodes CASSLTGPNSPLHF.

V is TRBV28 and J is TRBJ2-7; tentatively, D is TRBD2 (5 bases). V was pared by 5 bases and J by 5 bases, with 16 bases between. Germline values: CDR1 MDHEN, CDR2 SYDVKM. The CDR3 covers 14 residues. The CDR3 region has the DNA TGTGCCAGCAGTCCGCCGGGAAACGGAGACGAGCAGTACTTC. Its protein is CASSPPGNGDEQYF.

This clonotype showed up just a few times. V usage is TRBV30 and J usage is TRBJ1-3, with no clear D. The V end lost 1 base, the J end lost 2 bases, and 9 bases lay between the germline ends. The germline gives CDR1 GTSNPN, CDR2 SVGIG (reference sequence). The CDR3 has 14 residues. CDR3 in amino acids: CAWSDGNTGNTIYF. The CDR3 DNA reads as TGTGCCTGGAGTGACGGCAATACTGGAAACACCATATATTTT.

This clonotype was recorded only once. This chain joins TRBV28 and TRBJ2-3; 8 bases align to TRBD2. J was trimmed by 6 bases and V by 2 bases; bases with no gene match: 10. Germline-derived CDR1 and CDR2 are MDHEN and SYDVKM. The CDR3 length is 16 residues. CDR3 amino acids: CASSLDTSGSRDTQYF. Here the CDR3 DNA reads TGTGCCAGCAGTTTAGATACTAGCGGCTCTCGGGATACGCAGTATTTT.

The chain links TRBV18 to TRBJ1-5; TRBD1 is a possible D gene (6 bases). CDR3 length: 15 amino acids. Trimming took off 4 bases at V and 0 bases at J, with 10 bases between the two ends. Germline CDR1 and CDR2: KGHSH and LQKENI. CDR3 coding DNA: TGTGCCAGCTCACGGACAGAAAATAGCAATCAGCCCCAGCATTTT. It specifies CASSRTENSNQPQHF.

This clonotype was counted a few times. The V call is TRBV10-3, the J call TRBJ2-2; D is ambiguous. CDR1 and CDR2 (germline): ENHRY, SYGVKD. The CDR3 totals 15 residues. Between the trimmed V and J ends, which lost 5 bases and 0 bases, there was a span of 10 bases. For the CDR3, the DNA is TGTGCCATCAGTAGTGAGGTTACGAACACCGGGGAGCTGTTTTTT. Its translation: CAISSEVTNTGELFF.